These 10 T cell receptor beta chains originate from one sample sequenced in a study of cytomegalovirus exposure and HLA in healthy donors. A multiplex PCR was run with 60 Vbeta primers and 13 Jbeta primers. Some clones are missing from TCRdb's copy, which holds only in-frame ones; the method was immunoSEQ multiplex PCR. Among 100,000 or so clones, 60% to 80% were seen once, and the ten largest hold approximately 6%. The sequenced sample consisted of PBMCs. The receptor set was obtained from a woman younger than 45 in good health and CMV-seronegative.

The chain employs TRBV15 and TRBJ2-4; possible D gene TRBD1, 5 bases. V lost 5 bases and J lost 0, with 29 bases in between. CDR3 length: 21 residues. In germline, CDR1 is LNHNV, CDR2 YYDKDF (reference sequence). CDR3 DNA: TGTGCCACCAGCCCCTTTTCCGGGCGTTCGGTGGGGCACCTAGCCAAAAACATTCAGTACTTC. Protein: CATSPFSGRSVGHLAKNIQYF.

This clone has a handful of counts. V is TRBV30 and J is TRBJ2-2, with 8 bases matching TRBD2. V lost 8 bases to trimming and J lost 7 bases; unmatched junction nucleotides: 9. Germline-derived CDR1 and CDR2 are GTSNPN and SVGIG (reference sequence). The CDR3 totals 13 residues. The CDR3 is CALPSGSIGELFF. The DNA for the CDR3 is TGTGCCCTGCCAAGCGGGAGCATCGGGGAGCTGTTTTTT.

This chain connects TRBV29-1 to TRBJ2-1; no reliable D call. This CDR3 has 12 residues. Trimming shortened V by 0 bases and J by 8 bases, and 8 bases separated the two germline ends. Germline V CDR1 and CDR2: SQVTM, ANQGSEA. As DNA, the CDR3 is TGCAGCGTTGAAGAGATGGGCGATGAGCAGTTCTTC. As protein: CSVEEMGDEQFF.

This chain joins TRBV7-7 and TRBJ1-1; the D is unclear. The V end lost 3 bases, the J end lost 4 bases, and 9 bases lay between the germline ends. The germline gives CDR1 SSHAT, CDR2 FNYEAQ (reference sequence). The CDR3 runs 13 residues. Here the CDR3 DNA reads TGTGCCAGCAGCTTGAGTGAGATCACTGAAGCTTTCTTT. Encoded protein: CASSLSEITEAFF.

This sequence joins TRBV12-2 and TRBJ2-3; the D call TRBD1 from the table was never checked on the DNA. TRBV12-2 is noted as a pseudogene. The CDR3 runs to 13 residues. For the CDR3, the DNA is TGTGCAAGTCGCAGATGGCCGCCGGACACGCCGTATTTT. It specifies CASRRWPPDTPYF.

J is TRBJ1-2 and V is TRBV30; perhaps TRBD1 as D (5 bases). Germline lookup yields CDR1 GTSNPN and CDR2 SVGIG (reference sequence). The CDR3 spans 14 residues. Trimming shortened V by 2 bases and J by 3 bases, and 13 bases separated the two germline ends. This CDR3 is CAWSLGGSDYGYTF. The CDR3 DNA follows: TGTGCCTGGAGTCTTGGGGGGAGTGACTATGGCTACACCTTC.

This clone was seen only a few times. The chain has TRBV5-4 and TRBJ2-5, with 12 positions matching TRBD2. The CDR3 covers 17 residues. Losses at the gene ends were 4 bases for V and 6 bases for J; bases not matched to a gene: 13. Germline CDR1 is SGHNT and CDR2 is YYREEE (reference sequence). CDR3 bases: TGTGCCAGCAGCCTGGCCCCAGGGACTAGCGGGCTTAAGACCCAGTACTTC. Its translation: CASSLAPGTSGLKTQYF.

The chain links TRBV10-1 to TRBJ1-5; D may be TRBD1 (5 bases). CDR3 length equals 14 residues. V dropped 3 bases and J dropped 0 bases, with 6 bases sitting between them. Germline V lookup: CDR1 WNHNN, CDR2 SYGVQD (reference sequence). CDR3 sequence: CASSEGHSNQPQHF. The CDR3 coding sequence is TGCGCCAGCAGTGAAGGACATAGCAATCAGCCCCAGCATTTT.

In this sample, this clone turned up a few times. The rearrangement joins TRBV5-6 to TRBJ2-1; 14 nucleotides line up with TRBD2. This CDR3 contains 15 residues. Germline V gives CDR1 SGHDT, CDR2 YYEEEE. V was pared by 3 bases and J by 9 bases, with 5 bases of the junction left unmatched. The CDR3 here is CASSWGLAGAAEQFF. The CDR3 coding sequence is TGTGCCAGCAGCTGGGGACTAGCGGGAGCAGCTGAGCAGTTCTTC.

The V call is TRBV7-2, the J call TRBJ2-3; D remains ambiguous. Germline CDR1 reads SGHTA; CDR2 reads FQGNSA. The germline V and J ends were trimmed by 4 bases and 0 bases, with 14 bases remaining between them. The CDR3 has 16 amino acids. CDR3 residues: CASSSKRSTSTDTQYF. The CDR3 coding sequence is TGTGCCAGCAGCTCGAAGAGATCAACCAGCACAGATACGCAGTATTTT. Full variable domain (outside the CDR3, taken from reference TRBV7-2 and TRBJ2-3): GAGVSQSPSNKVTEKGKDVELRCDPISGHTALYWYRQSLGQGLEFLIYFQGNSAPDKSGLPSDRFSAERTGGSVSTLTIQRTQQEDSAVYLCASSSKRSTSTDTQYFGPGTRLTVL.